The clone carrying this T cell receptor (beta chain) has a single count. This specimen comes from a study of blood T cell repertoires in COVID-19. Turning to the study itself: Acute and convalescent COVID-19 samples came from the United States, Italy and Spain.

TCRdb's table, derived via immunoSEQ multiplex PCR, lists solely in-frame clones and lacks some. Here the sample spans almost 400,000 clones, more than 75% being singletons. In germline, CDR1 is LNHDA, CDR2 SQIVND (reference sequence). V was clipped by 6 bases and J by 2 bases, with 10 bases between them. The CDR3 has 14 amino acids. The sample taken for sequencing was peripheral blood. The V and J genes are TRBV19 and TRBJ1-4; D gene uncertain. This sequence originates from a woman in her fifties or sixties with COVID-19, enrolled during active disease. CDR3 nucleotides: TGTGCCAGTAGGGAGTCAGCTACTAATGAAAAACTGTTTTTT. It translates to CASRESATNEKLFF.